This T cell receptor (beta chain) originates from a study of blood T cell repertoires in COVID-19. Study as a whole: Sources were T cells, B-cell-depleted T cells, or PBMCs; the material itself was cDNA or gDNA.

It was during active infection that Seattle patients were enrolled and then longitudinally followed. Study processing details: Nucleated cell counts were estimated from reference gene primer amplification. Profiled with immunoSEQ multiplex PCR; TCRdb holds only in-frame clones, not every one. The V and J calls and clone size come from that table; D and trimming were worked out from the DNA. The table has over 250,000 clones, 90% seen once. The germline gives CDR1 DFQATT, CDR2 SNEGSKA (reference sequence). This CDR3 is built from 15 residues. The V segment lost 3 bases and the J segment 3 bases; nucleotides outside the gene matches: 8.

Material: peripheral blood. The clonotype was recovered from a woman between 50 and 59 years old with COVID-19, enrolled during active disease. This rearrangement joins TRBV20-1 to TRBJ2-7; 10 bases fit TRBD1. The CDR3 nucleotides read TGCAGTGCTAGTCACCCGGGACAGGGGTTCTACGAGCAGTACTTC. Translation: CSASHPGQGFYEQYF.